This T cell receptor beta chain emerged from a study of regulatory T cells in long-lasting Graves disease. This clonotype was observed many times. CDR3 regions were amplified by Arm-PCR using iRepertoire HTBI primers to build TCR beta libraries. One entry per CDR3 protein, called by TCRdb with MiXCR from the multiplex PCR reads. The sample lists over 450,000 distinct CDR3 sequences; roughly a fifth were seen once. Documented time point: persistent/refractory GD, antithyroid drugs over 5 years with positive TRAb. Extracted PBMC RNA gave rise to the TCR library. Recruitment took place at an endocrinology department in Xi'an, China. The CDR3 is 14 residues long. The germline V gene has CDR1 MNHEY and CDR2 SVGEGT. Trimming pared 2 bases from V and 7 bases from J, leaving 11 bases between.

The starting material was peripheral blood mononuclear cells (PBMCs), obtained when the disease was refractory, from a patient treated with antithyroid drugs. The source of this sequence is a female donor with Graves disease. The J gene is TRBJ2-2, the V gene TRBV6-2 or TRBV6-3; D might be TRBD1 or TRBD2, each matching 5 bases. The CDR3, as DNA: TGTGCCAGCAGTTACAGTTGGGGGATCGGGGAGCTGTTTTTT. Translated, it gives CASSYSWGIGELFF.